This T cell receptor beta chain emerged from a study of control samples from healthy donors and cancer patients. The CDR3 extends over 15 amino acids. Germline lookup yields CDR1 DFQATT and CDR2 SNEGSKA (reference sequence). Trimming shortened V by 3 bases and J by 3 bases, and 15 bases separated the two germline ends. Repertoires were generated with immunoSEQ multiplex PCR, while TCRdb's copy carries only in-frame clones and drops some. This sample has roughly 120,000 clones, with around nine tenths found just once. The rearrangement joins TRBV20-1 to TRBJ2-1; D tentatively fits TRBD1 or TRBD2 (6 bases each). This receptor was obtained from a man aged 25 to 45 in good health. Sequencing used blood. The CDR3 region has the DNA TGCAGTGCTAGTGGGGGGCCTGGCTACTACAATGAGCAGTTCTTC. It translates to CSASGGPGYYNEQFF.